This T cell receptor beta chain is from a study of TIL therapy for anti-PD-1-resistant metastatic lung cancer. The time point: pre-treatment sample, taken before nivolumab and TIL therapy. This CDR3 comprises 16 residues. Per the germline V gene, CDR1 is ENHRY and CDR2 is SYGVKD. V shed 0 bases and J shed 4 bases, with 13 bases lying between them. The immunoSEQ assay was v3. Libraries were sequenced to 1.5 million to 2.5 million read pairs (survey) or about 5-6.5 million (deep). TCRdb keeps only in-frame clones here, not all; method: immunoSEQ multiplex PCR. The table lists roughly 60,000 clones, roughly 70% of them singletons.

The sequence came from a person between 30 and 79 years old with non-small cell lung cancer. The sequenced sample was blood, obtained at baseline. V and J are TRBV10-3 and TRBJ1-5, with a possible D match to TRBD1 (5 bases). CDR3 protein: CAISESIIRGNQPQHF. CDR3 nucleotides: TGTGCCATCAGTGAGTCGATTATTCGGGGGAATCAGCCCCAGCATTTT.